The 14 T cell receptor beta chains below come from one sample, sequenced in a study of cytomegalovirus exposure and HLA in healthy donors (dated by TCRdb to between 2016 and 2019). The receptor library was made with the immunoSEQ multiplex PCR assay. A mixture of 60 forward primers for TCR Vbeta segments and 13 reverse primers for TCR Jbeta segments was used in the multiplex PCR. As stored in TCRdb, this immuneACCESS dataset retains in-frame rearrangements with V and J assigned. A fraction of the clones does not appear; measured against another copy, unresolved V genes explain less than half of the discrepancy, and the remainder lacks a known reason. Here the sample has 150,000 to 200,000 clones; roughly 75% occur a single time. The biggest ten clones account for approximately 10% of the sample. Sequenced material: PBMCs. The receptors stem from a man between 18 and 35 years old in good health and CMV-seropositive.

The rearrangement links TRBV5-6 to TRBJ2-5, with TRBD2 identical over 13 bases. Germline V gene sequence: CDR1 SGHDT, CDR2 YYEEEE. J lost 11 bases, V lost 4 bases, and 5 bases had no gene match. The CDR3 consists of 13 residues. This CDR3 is CASSPKGLAGQYF. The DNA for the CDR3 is TGTGCCAGCAGCCCAAAGGGACTAGCGGGGCAGTACTTC.

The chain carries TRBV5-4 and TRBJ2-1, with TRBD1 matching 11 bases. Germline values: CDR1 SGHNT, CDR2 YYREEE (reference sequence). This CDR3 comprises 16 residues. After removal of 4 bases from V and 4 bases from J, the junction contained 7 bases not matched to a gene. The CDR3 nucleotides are TGTGCCAGCAGCGGGGGACAGGGGGGGATTTACAATGAGCAGTTCTTC. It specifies CASSGGQGGIYNEQFF. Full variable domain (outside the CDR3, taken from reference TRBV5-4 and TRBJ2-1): ETGVTQSPTHLIKTRGQQVTLRCSSQSGHNTVSWYQQALGQGPQFIFQYYREEENGRGNFPPRFSGLQFPNYSSELNVNALELDDSALYLCASSGGQGGIYNEQFFGPGTRLTVL.

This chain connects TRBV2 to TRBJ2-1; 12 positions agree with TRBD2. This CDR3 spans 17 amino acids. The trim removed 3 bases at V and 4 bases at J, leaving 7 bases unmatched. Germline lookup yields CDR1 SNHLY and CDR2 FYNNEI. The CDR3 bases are TGTGCCAGCAGTGAGGGAGATCTAGCGGGAGGGTACAATGAGCAGTTCTTC. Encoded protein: CASSEGDLAGGYNEQFF.

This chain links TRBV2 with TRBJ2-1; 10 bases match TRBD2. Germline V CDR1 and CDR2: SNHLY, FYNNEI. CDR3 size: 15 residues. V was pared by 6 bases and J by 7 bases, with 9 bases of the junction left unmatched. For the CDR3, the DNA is TGTGCCAGCAGGGAGCGGGAGGGCCTAGGAAATGAGCAGTTCTTC. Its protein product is CASREREGLGNEQFF. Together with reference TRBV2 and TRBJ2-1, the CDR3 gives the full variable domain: EPEVTQTPSHQVTQMGQEVILRCVPISNHLYFYWYRQILGQKVEFLVSFYNNEISEKSEIFDDQFSVERPDGSNFTLKIRSTKLEDSAMYFCASREREGLGNEQFFGPGTRLTVL.

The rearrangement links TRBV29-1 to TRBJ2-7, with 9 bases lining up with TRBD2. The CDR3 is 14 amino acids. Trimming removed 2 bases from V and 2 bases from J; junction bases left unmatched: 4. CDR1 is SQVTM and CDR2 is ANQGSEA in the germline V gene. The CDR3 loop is CSVEPLAGTYEQYF. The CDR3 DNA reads TGCAGCGTTGAACCGCTAGCGGGAACCTACGAGCAGTACTTC.

The CDR3 here is CATSDSGRKRETQYF. The CDR3 DNA reads TGTGCCACCAGCGATAGCGGGAGGAAACGGGAGACCCAGTACTTC. The chain recombines TRBV15 with TRBJ2-5, with TRBD2 matching 10 bases. The CDR3 loop spans 15 amino acids. Unmatched junction bases numbered 8, after V lost 5 bases and J lost 5 bases. Germline values: CDR1 LNHNV, CDR2 YYDKDF (reference sequence).

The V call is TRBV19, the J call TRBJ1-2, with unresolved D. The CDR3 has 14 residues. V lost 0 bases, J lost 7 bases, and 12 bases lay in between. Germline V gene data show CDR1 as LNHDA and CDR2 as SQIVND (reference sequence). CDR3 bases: TGTGCCAGTAGTATAGAACTCAACCGCGGTGGCTACACCTTC. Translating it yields CASSIELNRGGYTF. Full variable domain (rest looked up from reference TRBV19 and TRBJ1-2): DGGITQSPKYLFRKEGQNVTLSCEQNLNHDAMYWYRQDPGQGLRLIYYSQIVNDFQKGDIAEGYSVSREKKESFPLTVTSAQKNPTAFYLCASSIELNRGGYTFGSGTRLTVV.

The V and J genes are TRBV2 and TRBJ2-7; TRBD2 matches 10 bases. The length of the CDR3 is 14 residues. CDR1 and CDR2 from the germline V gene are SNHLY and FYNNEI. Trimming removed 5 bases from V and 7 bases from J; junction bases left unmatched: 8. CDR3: CASSPSGSPLEQYF. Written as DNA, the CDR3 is TGTGCCAGCAGTCCTAGCGGGAGCCCCCTGGAGCAGTACTTC.

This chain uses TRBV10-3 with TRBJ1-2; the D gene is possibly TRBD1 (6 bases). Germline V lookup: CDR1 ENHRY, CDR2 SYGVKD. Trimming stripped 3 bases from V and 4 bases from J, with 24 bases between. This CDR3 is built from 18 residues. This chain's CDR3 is CAISDTGGAGMFSYGYTF. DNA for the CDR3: TGTGCCATCAGTGACACGGGGGGGGCAGGGATGTTTAGCTATGGCTACACCTTC.

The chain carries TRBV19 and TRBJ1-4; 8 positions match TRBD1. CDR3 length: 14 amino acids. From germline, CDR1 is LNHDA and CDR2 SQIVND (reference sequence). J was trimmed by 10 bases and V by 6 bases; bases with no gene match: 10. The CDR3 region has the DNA TGTGCCAGTAGCTTACAGGGGGACTTCGGAAAACTGTTTTTT. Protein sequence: CASSLQGDFGKLFF. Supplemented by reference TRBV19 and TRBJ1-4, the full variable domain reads DGGITQSPKYLFRKEGQNVTLSCEQNLNHDAMYWYRQDPGQGLRLIYYSQIVNDFQKGDIAEGYSVSREKKESFPLTVTSAQKNPTAFYLCASSLQGDFGKLFFGSGTQLSVL.

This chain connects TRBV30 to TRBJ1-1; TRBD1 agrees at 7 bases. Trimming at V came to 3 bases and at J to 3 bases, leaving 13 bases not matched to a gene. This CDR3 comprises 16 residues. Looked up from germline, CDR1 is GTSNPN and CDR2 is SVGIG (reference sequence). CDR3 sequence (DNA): TGTGCCTGGAGCGAGGACAGGTTCTTGGATGACACTGAAGCTTTCTTT. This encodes CAWSEDRFLDDTEAFF.

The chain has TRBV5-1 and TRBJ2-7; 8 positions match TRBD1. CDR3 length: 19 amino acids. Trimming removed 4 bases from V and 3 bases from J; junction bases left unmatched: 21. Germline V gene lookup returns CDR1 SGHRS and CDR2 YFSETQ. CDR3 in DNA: TGCGCCAGCAGCCACCAGAGAACAGGGGGATACCTGAGGAACTACGAGCAGTACTTC. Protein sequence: CASSHQRTGGYLRNYEQYF.

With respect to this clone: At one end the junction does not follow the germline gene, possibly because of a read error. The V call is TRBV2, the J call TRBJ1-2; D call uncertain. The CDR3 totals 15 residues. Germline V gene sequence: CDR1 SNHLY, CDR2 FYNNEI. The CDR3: CSSSERGAANYGYTF. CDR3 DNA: TGTTCCAGCAGTGAACGGGGAGCAGCTAACTATGGCTACACCTTC.

CDR3 sequence reads: CASSQGASPPSSYEQYF. In DNA form, the CDR3 reads TGCGCCAGCAGCCAAGGCGCCTCTCCCCCGAGCTCCTACGAGCAGTACTTC. The gene calls are TRBV4-1 and TRBJ2-7; D gene ambiguous. CDR1 is MGHRA and CDR2 is YSYEKL in the germline V gene. V was shortened by 1 base and J by 0 bases, with 16 bases between the two germline ends. This CDR3 is 17 amino acids long.